These 21 T cell receptor beta chains share one sample of origin, sequenced in a study of shared clonotypes between healthy human individuals. The assay was immunoSEQ multiplex PCR, and TCRdb's table has in-frame clones only and misses some. Of hundreds of thousands of clones in the sample, about 80% were seen once. The sequenced sample was memory CD4+ T cells sorted from blood. Subset defined: CD45RA-negative fraction. These receptors originate from a young woman in good health.

This CDR3 is CASRLAGVSETQYF. CDR3 DNA: TGTGCCAGCAGACTAGCGGGAGTTAGTGAGACCCAGTACTTC. The chain carries TRBV28 and TRBJ2-5; 11 nucleotides line up with TRBD2. The CDR3 runs to 14 residues. Germline CDR1 reads MDHEN; CDR2 reads SYDVKM. V gave up 6 bases and J gave up 5 bases; unmatched junction bases: 5.

This clone turned up a few times. The chain links TRBV6-1 to TRBJ1-1; D remains unclear. This CDR3 is 12 amino acids long. Germline V gene lookup returns CDR1 MNHNS and CDR2 SASEGT. V was pared by 5 bases and J by 0 bases, with 4 bases between. The CDR3 DNA reads TGTGCCAGCAGTCAGATGAACACTGAAGCTTTCTTT. Translated: CASSQMNTEAFF.

The DNA for the CDR3 is TGTGCCACCGGACCTGGACAGGGGGCATACGAGCAGTACTTC. It is translated as CATGPGQGAYEQYF. The chain joins TRBV10-3 to TRBJ2-7; 11 bases agree with TRBD1. Germline CDR1 is ENHRY and CDR2 is SYGVKD. J was trimmed by 4 bases and V by 10 bases; bases with no gene match: 9. This CDR3 spans 14 amino acids.

This clone was seen a few times. The J gene is TRBJ1-3, the V gene TRBV28; 8 bases are shared with TRBD1. Unmatched junction bases numbered 12, after V lost 7 bases and J lost 7 bases. Germline values: CDR1 MDHEN, CDR2 SYDVKM. This CDR3 comprises 15 residues. CDR3 loop: CASTPRGRVLNTIYF. CDR3 DNA: TGTGCCAGCACCCCCAGGGGGCGGGTTTTGAACACCATATATTTT.

The CDR3 nucleotides are TGTGCCAGTAGTATGAGTAACGGAGTCTCGGGGGGCTACACCTTC. Its translation: CASSMSNGVSGGYTF. The chain carries TRBV19 and TRBJ1-2, with D unresolved. The CDR3 loop spans 15 amino acids. Germline lookup yields CDR1 LNHDA and CDR2 SQIVND (reference sequence). V shed 3 bases and J shed 8 bases, with 19 bases lying between them.

The V gene is TRBV5-1, the J gene TRBJ1-5; D uncertain. The V gene's germline CDR1 is SGHRS and CDR2 YFSETQ. This CDR3 spans 11 amino acids. The V and J ends lost 2 bases and 5 bases respectively, with 2 bases between them. The CDR3 DNA sequence: TGCGCCAGCAGCTTCCATCAGCCCCAGCATTTT. It codes for CASSFHQPQHF.

This chain joins TRBV28 and TRBJ2-7; no clear D. The germline gives CDR1 MDHEN, CDR2 SYDVKM. Trimming pared 3 bases from V and 4 bases from J, leaving 16 bases between. This CDR3 has 15 residues. In DNA, the CDR3 is TGTGCCAGCAGTTTTCTCCCCTGGCGGACGTACGAGCAGTACTTC. Translated: CASSFLPWRTYEQYF. Looking up the rest from reference TRBV28 and TRBJ2-7 gives the full variable domain: DVKVTQSSRYLVKRTGEKVFLECVQDMDHENMFWYRQDPGLGLRLIYFSYDVKMKEKGDIPEGYSVSREKKERFSLILESASTNQTSMYLCASSFLPWRTYEQYFGPGTRLTVT.

The chain employs TRBV9 and TRBJ2-3, with 14 bases identical to TRBD2. Trimming removed 3 bases from V and 1 base from J; junction bases left unmatched: 13. This CDR3 is 20 amino acids long. Per germline, CDR1 SGDLS and CDR2 YYNGEE. CDR3 coding DNA: TGTGCCAGCAGCGAGGGGAAGGGGACTAGCGGGAGTAGGGGCACAGATACGCAGTATTTT. This codes for CASSEGKGTSGSRGTDTQYF.

The V and J genes are TRBV28 and TRBJ1-5, with a possible D match to TRBD1 (5 bases). This CDR3 comprises 17 residues. V was cut by 2 bases and J by 0 bases, with 14 bases left in between. The germline gives CDR1 MDHEN, CDR2 SYDVKM. The CDR3 nucleotides read TGTGCCAGCAGTTTAAAAGGGGTCCGTTATAGCAATCAGCCCCAGCATTTT. The encoded protein is CASSLKGVRYSNQPQHF.

The J gene is TRBJ1-1, the V gene TRBV18; perhaps TRBD1 as D (5 bases). V lost 1 base and J 1 base, leaving 13 bases between the germline ends. From germline, CDR1 is KGHSH and CDR2 LQKENI. This CDR3 is built from 16 residues. CDR3 loop: CASSPRGDYGNTEAFF. Here the CDR3 DNA reads TGTGCCAGCTCACCACGGGGGGATTACGGGAACACTGAAGCTTTCTTT.

The chain couples TRBV7-9 to TRBJ2-1; D perhaps matches TRBD1 (7 bases). Trimming stripped 1 base from V and 4 bases from J, with 17 bases between. Germline CDR1 and CDR2: SEHNR and FQNEAQ (reference sequence). The CDR3 is 17 residues long. CDR3 loop: CASSLVEGQYYYNEQFF. The CDR3 DNA follows: TGTGCCAGCAGCTTAGTGGAGGGACAGTATTATTACAATGAGCAGTTCTTC.

V is TRBV7-9 and J is TRBJ2-7; D may be TRBD2 (5 bases). V lost 5 bases and J 6 bases, leaving 17 bases between the germline ends. The germline V gene has CDR1 SEHNR and CDR2 FQNEAQ (reference sequence). This CDR3 spans 14 amino acids. CDR3 sequence reads: CASSPDRGSSEQYF. The CDR3 DNA reads as TGTGCCAGCAGCCCCGATCGCGGGTCCAGCGAGCAGTACTTC.

V is TRBV27 and J is TRBJ1-2; D remains ambiguous. From germline, CDR1 is MNHEY and CDR2 SMNVEV (reference sequence). There are 15 residues in the CDR3. Trimming removed 5 bases at V and 2 bases at J, with 15 bases between. The CDR3 nucleotides are TGTGCCAGCAGTGAACACACTGGCGCCAACTATGGCTACACCTTC. Translating gives CASSEHTGANYGYTF.

The chain uses TRBV2 and TRBJ2-1; no reliable D call. This CDR3 comprises 13 residues. Germline values: CDR1 SNHLY, CDR2 FYNNEI. V lost 7 bases and J 10 bases, leaving 17 bases between the germline ends. CDR3 sequence (DNA): TGTGCCAGCACCGATCGACTCAAAGGGGAGCAGTTCTTC. It yields the protein CASTDRLKGEQFF.

The rearrangement uses TRBV11-2 and TRBJ2-2, with D tentatively TRBD2 (6 bases). The CDR3 is 16 residues long. V lost 1 base and J 4 bases, leaving 13 bases between the germline ends. The germline gives CDR1 SGHAT, CDR2 FQNNGV. This CDR3 reads CASSLVPGEVTGELFF. The CDR3 DNA is TGTGCCAGCAGCTTAGTTCCGGGGGAGGTCACCGGGGAGCTGTTTTTT.

A remark on this clone: Other DNA variants within this sample encode the same CDR3. This rearrangement joins TRBV19 to TRBJ2-2, with D hard to call. Germline V gene sequence: CDR1 LNHDA, CDR2 SQIVND (reference sequence). CDR3 size: 13 residues. Trimming removed 3 bases from V and 4 bases from J, with 6 bases in between. This chain's CDR3 is CASSIVGTGELFF. The CDR3 nucleotides are TGTGCCAGTAGTATCGTCGGCACCGGGGAGCTGTTTTTT.

A few counts support this clone. The gene calls are TRBV19 and TRBJ1-3; D is unresolved. The CDR3 runs to 15 residues. Trimming stripped 5 bases from V and 7 bases from J, with 18 bases between. The V gene's germline CDR1 is LNHDA and CDR2 SQIVND (reference sequence). This chain's CDR3 is CASSLEQRRTNTIYF. In DNA form, the CDR3 reads TGTGCCAGTAGTCTTGAACAGAGGAGGACGAACACCATATATTTT. Full variable domain (outside the CDR3, taken from reference TRBV19 and TRBJ1-3): DGGITQSPKYLFRKEGQNVTLSCEQNLNHDAMYWYRQDPGQGLRLIYYSQIVNDFQKGDIAEGYSVSREKKESFPLTVTSAQKNPTAFYLCASSLEQRRTNTIYFGEGSWLTVV.

In its sample, this clone was seen once. The chain is built from TRBV28 and TRBJ1-2; D possibly corresponds to TRBD1 (5 bases). This CDR3 has 12 amino acids. The V gene's germline CDR1 is MDHEN and CDR2 SYDVKM. The V and J ends lost 2 bases and 13 bases respectively, with 14 bases between them. The CDR3 DNA reads as TGTGCCAGCAGTTTAGATGGCAGGGTAGGCACCTTC. As protein: CASSLDGRVGTF.

In its sample, this clone was seen once. This sequence joins TRBV10-3 and TRBJ2-1; the match to TRBD2 covers 10 bases. This CDR3 contains 16 residues. Germline V gene data show CDR1 as ENHRY and CDR2 as SYGVKD. With V trimmed by 4 bases and J by 8 bases, 11 bases remained unmatched. CDR3 loop: CAISVAGTSERDEQFF. Written as DNA, the CDR3 is TGTGCCATCAGTGTGGCCGGGACTAGCGAGCGCGATGAGCAGTTCTTC.

This rearrangement joins TRBV6-5 to TRBJ1-2, with unresolved D. This CDR3 contains 14 residues. Trimming took off 5 bases at V and 4 bases at J, with 14 bases between the two ends. From germline, CDR1 is MNHEY and CDR2 SVGAGI. The CDR3 here is CASSEMMASYGYTF. In DNA, the CDR3 is TGTGCCAGCAGTGAAATGATGGCGAGCTATGGCTACACCTTC.

The chain has TRBV29-1 and TRBJ2-5; the D gene is possibly TRBD1 (6 bases). Per germline, CDR1 SQVTM and CDR2 ANQGSEA. The CDR3 runs 12 residues. Between the trimmed V and J ends, which lost 7 bases and 5 bases, there was a span of 14 bases. Here the CDR3 DNA reads TGCAGCGCAGAACAGGGAAGGGAGACCCAGTACTTC. It encodes CSAEQGRETQYF.